This T cell receptor (beta chain) was profiled in a study of blood T cell repertoires in COVID-19. Study context: Researchers got acute and convalescent COVID-19 samples from the United States, Italy and Spain. T cells, B-cell-depleted T cells, or PBMCs provided the cDNA or gDNA that served as material.

V shed 0 bases and J 5 bases; nucleotides not matched to a gene: 12. Germline CDR1 reads SNHLY; CDR2 reads FYNNEI. The CDR3 runs 19 residues. Original handling: Estimation of nucleated cell counts relied on the amplification of reference gene primers. The table came from immunoSEQ multiplex PCR; TCRdb's copy has only in-frame clones and leaves some out. V and J calls and clone size follow that table, whereas D and trimming were derived from the DNA. The data hold a few hundred thousand clones, with about 85% observed a single time. This clone turned up a few times. This TCR was recovered from a man aged 40-55 years with acute or convalescent COVID-19. The chain couples TRBV2 to TRBJ2-1; TRBD2 matches 11 bases. Sequencing was performed on peripheral blood. This chain's CDR3 is CASSEARLAGWIFDNEQFF. In DNA form, the CDR3 reads TGTGCCAGCAGTGAAGCTCGACTAGCGGGGTGGATTTTCGACAATGAGCAGTTCTTC.